A selection of T cell receptor beta chains follows, all from one sample in a study of T cell responses to AZD1222 COVID-19 vaccine. The data were produced by immunoSEQ multiplex PCR, yet TCRdb's version contains in-frame clones alone and is incomplete. Of 95,000 to 100,000 clones in the sample, approximately 86% were seen once. The specimen comprised peripheral blood, sampled on day 0 of AZD1222 vaccination. Receptor source: an adult in good health. Each CDR3 is given with its conserved first and last residue. Fields, in order: D gene, J gene, clone size, V gene, CDR3 length, CDR3 DNA, CDR3 protein. The D gene is left open where the match is weak. Clone sizes are given selectively: once, few, many, or a class where the clone is expanded.

TRBD2	TRBJ2-3	NA	TRBV19	14	TGTGCCACTAGTGCTAGCGGGAGGATAGATACGCAGTATTTT	CATSASGRIDTQYF
NA	TRBJ2-2	NA	TRBV5-4	15	TGTGCCAGCTCCCGGGAAGGCGCGAACACCGGGGAGCTGTTTTTT	CASSREGANTGELFF
NA	TRBJ1-5	NA	TRBV19	11	TGTGCCAGTAGCTCGGATCAGCCCCAGCATTTT	CASSSDQPQHF
NA	TRBJ2-1	NA	TRBV7-9	13	TGTGCCAGCAGCTCTGAGGTTTTAGGGGAGCAGTTCTTC	CASSSEVLGEQFF
NA	TRBJ1-2	NA	TRBV11-2	13	TGTGCCAGCAGCTACTCAGGCGATTATGGCTACACCTTC	CASSYSGDYGYTF
TRBD1	TRBJ2-6	NA	TRBV7-8	18	TGTGCCAGCAGCCCCTGGGACAGGGGCTACTCTGGGGCCAACGTCCTGACTTTC	CASSPWDRGYSGANVLTF
NA	TRBJ1-2	NA	TRBV9	13	TGTGCCAGCAGCGTAGGAGGCAGGGAGGGCTACACCTTC	CASSVGGREGYTF
NA	TRBJ2-6	NA	TRBV7-9	15	TGTGCCAGCAGCTTAACGGTCTCTGGGGCCAACGTCCTGACTTTC	CASSLTVSGANVLTF
NA	TRBJ2-7	NA	TRBV18	14	TGTGCCAGCTCCTTCGACAGGTCACTCTACGAGCAGTACTTC	CASSFDRSLYEQYF
NA	TRBJ2-1	NA	TRBV28	16	TGTGCCAGCAGGATACCCCAGTATCTGGGCTACAATGAGCAGTTCTTC	CASRIPQYLGYNEQFF
NA	TRBJ1-4	NA	TRBV4-3	14	TGCGCCAGCAGTACGCAGGGGTTTGGTGAAAAACTGTTTTTT	CASSTQGFGEKLFF
TRBD2	TRBJ2-2	NA	TRBV4-3	15	TGCGCCAGCAGCCATCTAGCGGGAGCCGGCGGGGAGCTGTTTTTT	CASSHLAGAGGELFF
TRBD1	TRBJ1-2	NA	TRBV27	14	TGTGCCAGCAGTTGGGACAGGCGGGCGGGCGGCTACACCTTC	CASSWDRRAGGYTF
NA	TRBJ1-2	NA	TRBV28	12	TGTGCCAGCAGTTTTAGGGTCAGTGGCTACACCTTC	CASSFRVSGYTF
NA	TRBJ1-4	NA	TRBV27	13	TGTGCCAGCAGTGCCGGTTCTAATGAAAAACTGTTTTTT	CASSAGSNEKLFF
NA	TRBJ2-3	NA	TRBV6-2/TRBV6-3	18	TGTGCCAGCAGTTACTCGCGGTGGGGAGGTTCACCCACAGATACGCAGTATTTT	CASSYSRWGGSPTDTQYF
TRBD1	TRBJ1-5	NA	TRBV5-1	15	TGCGCCAGCAGCCTAGGGACAGGGGGCAATCAGCCCCAGCATTTT	CASSLGTGGNQPQHF
NA	TRBJ1-1	NA	TRBV29-1	11	TGCAGCGTTGGCGGGGCAGCTGAAGCTTTCTTT	CSVGGAAEAFF
TRBD2	TRBJ2-2	NA	TRBV4-1	19	TGCGCCAGCAGCCCATTAAAAGGTCTAGCGGGAGCTGTAACCGGGGAGCTGTTTTTT	CASSPLKGLAGAVTGELFF
TRBD2	TRBJ2-5	NA	TRBV28	16	TGTGCCAGCAGCTCCAGACTAGCGGGAGAGAAGGAGACCCAGTACTTC	CASSSRLAGEKETQYF
NA	TRBJ2-5	NA	TRBV27	18	TGTGCCAGCAGTCGCGAGCTACGAGGGCCCGCAGGTGGAGAGACCCAGTACTTC	CASSRELRGPAGGETQYF
NA	TRBJ1-6	NA	TRBV27	10	TGTGCCAGCAGTTTTTCACCCCTCCACTTT	CASSFSPLHF
NA	TRBJ2-7	NA	TRBV28	13	TGTGCCAGCAGTTTACCACGCGTTTACGAGCAGTACTTC	CASSLPRVYEQYF
TRBD2	TRBJ2-2	NA	TRBV7-6	16	TGTGCCAGCACCGGGCGTAGCCGGGAGGTTCCCGGGGAGCTGTTTTTT	CASTGRSREVPGELFF
NA	TRBJ2-2	NA	TRBV30	11	TGTGCCTGGGGAAACACCGGGGAGCTGTTTTTT	CAWGNTGELFF
NA	TRBJ2-5	NA	TRBV6-5	13	TGTGCCAGCAATGGTTGGCAACAAGAGACCCAGTACTTC	CASNGWQQETQYF
TRBD1	TRBJ1-6	NA	TRBV28	15	TGTGCCAGCAGTCCCACCGGGACAGGGGATTCACCCCTCCACTTT	CASSPTGTGDSPLHF
TRBD1	TRBJ2-1	NA	TRBV7-2	16	TGTGCCAGCAGCTCCAGGACAGGGGGCGCCTACAATGAGCAGTTCTTC	CASSSRTGGAYNEQFF
TRBD1	TRBJ1-4	few	TRBV6-2/TRBV6-3	16	TGTGCCAGCAGTTCCGGGGCCGGGACAGGGAATGAAAAACTGTTTTTT	CASSSGAGTGNEKLFF
TRBD1	TRBJ1-6	NA	TRBV15	17	TGTGCCACCAGCAGAGATGGGAACAGGGGAAATAATTCACCCCTCCACTTT	CATSRDGNRGNNSPLHF
NA	TRBJ1-5	once	TRBV19	15	TGTGCCAGTACTTTCCGGGACGGATACAATCAGCCCCAGCATTTT	CASTFRDGYNQPQHF
NA	TRBJ1-3	NA	TRBV14	15	TGTGCCAGCAGCCAAGATCGGGCAGGGGAAGTTAGCATATATTTT	CASSQDRAGEVSIYF
NA	TRBJ1-5	NA	TRBV27	15	TGTGCCAGCAGTTTATACGTGGATCCCAATCAGCCCCAGCATTTT	CASSLYVDPNQPQHF
TRBD2	TRBJ2-3	NA	TRBV11-2	15	TGTGCCAGCAGCTTTAGCGGGAGCGGCACAGATACGCAGTATTTT	CASSFSGSGTDTQYF
NA	TRBJ2-1	NA	TRBV7-2	16	TGTGCCAGCAGCTTATCCTCTGGCGGAGACTACAATGAGCAGTTCTTC	CASSLSSGGDYNEQFF
NA	TRBJ1-5	NA	TRBV19	15	TGTGCCAGTAGGCCGGGACAAATCGCGGGTCAGCCCCAGCATTTT	CASRPGQIAGQPQHF
NA	TRBJ1-4	NA	TRBV6-6	13	TGTGCCAGCACCCGGACCACTAATGAAAAACTGTTTTTT	CASTRTTNEKLFF
NA	TRBJ2-7	NA	TRBV12-3/TRBV12-4	13	TGTGCCAGCAGTTTAGCGGGAGTGGGCGAGCAGTACTTC	CASSLAGVGEQYF
NA	TRBJ1-5	NA	TRBV2	12	TGTGCCAGCAGCCGATCGGGTGACCGTCAGCATTTT	CASSRSGDRQHF
NA	TRBJ1-5	NA	TRBV7-9	15	TGTGCCAGCAGCTTAGGTCAGAACAGCAATCAGCCCCAGCATTTT	CASSLGQNSNQPQHF
NA	TRBJ1-1	NA	TRBV29-1	14	TGCAGCGTTGGTTCCCTGACGGTGAACACTGAAGCTTTCTTT	CSVGSLTVNTEAFF
NA	TRBJ1-3	NA	TRBV19	15	TGTGCCAGTAGTTTGTCGGAGAACTCTGGAAACACCATATATTTT	CASSLSENSGNTIYF
TRBD1	TRBJ2-7	NA	TRBV5-1	14	TGCGCCAGCAGGCCCCGGACAGGGGCCTACGAGCAGTACTTC	CASRPRTGAYEQYF
TRBD2	TRBJ2-2	NA	TRBV11-1	15	TGTGCCAGCAGCTTTGGGGGGGTTGACACCGGGGAGCTGTTTTTT	CASSFGGVDTGELFF
NA	TRBJ2-7	NA	TRBV7-8	14	TGTGCCAGCAGCCCCGGGACAGCGGGCTACGAGCAGTACTTC	CASSPGTAGYEQYF
TRBD1	TRBJ2-3	NA	TRBV7-2	15	TGTGCCAGCAGCTACGCAGGGGGCGGCACAGATACGCAGTATTTT	CASSYAGGGTDTQYF
NA	TRBJ1-1	NA	TRBV19	14	TGTGCCAGTAGTCTCTCGGACAGGAACACTGAAGCTTTCTTT	CASSLSDRNTEAFF
TRBD1	TRBJ1-4	NA	TRBV5-1	15	TGCGCCAGCAGCTTATATCAGGGGGCGGGCGAAAAACTGTTTTTT	CASSLYQGAGEKLFF
TRBD2	TRBJ2-7	NA	TRBV27	14	TGTGCCAGCAGCTTCGCTAGCGGGGTCTACGAGCAGTACTTC	CASSFASGVYEQYF
TRBD2	TRBJ2-3	NA	TRBV7-3	15	TGTGCCAGCAGCTCGCTAGCGGGAGGGTCTGATACGCAGTATTTT	CASSSLAGGSDTQYF
NA	TRBJ2-1	few	TRBV11-2	15	TGTGCCAGCAGCTTAGAAGCGGCCCCTTACAATGAGCAGTTCTTC	CASSLEAAPYNEQFF
NA	TRBJ1-5	NA	TRBV7-8	12	TGTGCCAGCAGCTTAGCGAATCAGCCCCAGCATTTT	CASSLANQPQHF
NA	TRBJ1-2	NA	TRBV28	16	TGTGCCAGCAGTTTCCCCGGCCAAGGTGGGATCTATGGCTACACCTTC	CASSFPGQGGIYGYTF
NA	TRBJ2-3	NA	TRBV27	13	TGTGCCAGCAGCTACAGGGATTCAGATACGCAGTATTTT	CASSYRDSDTQYF
NA	TRBJ1-5	NA	TRBV7-6	15	TGTGCCAGCAGCCGGGGCGGCAGACTCTTTCAGCCCCAGCATTTT	CASSRGGRLFQPQHF